The next 3 T cell receptor beta chains were all read from a single sample in a study of T-cell memory formation after mild COVID-19. TCRdb recomputed calls from the 5' RACE reads with MiXCR, one row per CDR3 protein. This sample has about 620,000 distinct CDR3 sequences; about a sixth occur once, and the top ten carry around 11%. Sequencing was carried out using PBMCs or a T cell subset sorted from them (not recorded which). Receptors were obtained from an adult woman who had mild COVID-19 (a few samples of this study predate the infection). Cell type and time point are not known.

This clonotype was seen ten or more times. The chain recombines TRBV12-3 or TRBV12-4 with TRBJ2-1; 7 nucleotides line up with TRBD1. With 6 bases clipped from V and 8 bases from J, the junction kept 7 bases outside the gene matches. The CDR3 covers 13 residues. The CDR3 spells CASRRTGVDEQFF. CDR3 bases: TGTGCCAGCAGAAGGACAGGCGTGGATGAGCAGTTCTTC.

This clonotype was counted at least ten times. The chain combines TRBV19 with TRBJ2-7, with D perhaps matching TRBD1 (6 bases). V lost 4 bases, J lost 5 bases, and 12 bases lay in between. Germline V gives CDR1 LNHDA, CDR2 SQIVND (reference sequence). The CDR3 loop spans 13 amino acids. In DNA form, the CDR3 reads TGTGCCAGTAGTACCACTACAGGGAACGAGCAGTACTTC. Translated: CASSTTTGNEQYF.

This clonotype was seen a handful of times. The chain carries TRBV5-1 and TRBJ1-2; maybe TRBD1 (5 bases). The germline V and J ends were trimmed by 4 bases and 2 bases, with 18 bases remaining between them. CDR3 length equals 16 residues. Germline V gene lookup returns CDR1 SGHRS and CDR2 YFSETQ. This CDR3 is CASSIEMGRPNYGYTF. The CDR3 nucleotides are TGCGCCAGCAGCATTGAGATGGGACGGCCGAACTATGGCTACACCTTC.